Listed below are T cell receptor beta chains from one sample, sequenced in a study of blood T cells in healthy people across ages. MiXCR was run by TCRdb on the 5' RACE reads, yielding one entry per CDR3 protein. The profile covers around 1.5 million distinct CDR3 sequences, with roughly a third appearing a single time and 10% to 12% taken by the ten largest. Source material: blood. These receptors all come from a woman between 25 and 40 years old in good health. Both conserved end residues are part of each CDR3. The D gene is left open where the match is weak. Not all rows give a size; the values are once, few, many and, for expanded clones, a class.

D gene	V gene	J gene	clone size	CDR3 protein	CDR3 DNA
-	TRBV27	TRBJ2-7	few	CASSTLTRNYEQYF	TGTGCCAGCAGTACACTAACCAGAAACTACGAGCAGTACTTC
-	TRBV9	TRBJ2-7	few	CASSAYSGPPYEQYF	TGTGCCAGCAGCGCCTATAGCGGACCTCCCTACGAGCAGTACTTC
-	TRBV27	TRBJ1-4	many	CASSLSLTGEKLFF	TGTGCCAGCAGTTTATCCTTGACTGGGGAAAAACTGTTTTTT
-	TRBV12-3/TRBV12-4	TRBJ1-5	many	CASSPGGGNSNQPQHF	TGTGCCAGCAGTCCTGGGGGGGGAAATAGCAATCAGCCCCAGCATTTT
TRBD1	TRBV7-9	TRBJ1-4	-	CASSPRQGWEKLFF	TGTGCCAGCAGTCCTCGACAGGGTTGGGAAAAACTGTTTTTT
-	TRBV7-2	TRBJ1-6	-	CASGLGAIFHSPLHF	TGTGCCAGCGGCTTAGGGGCGATATTCCATTCACCCCTCCACTTT
TRBD2	TRBV2	TRBJ2-1	-	CASKLGTSGEWGEQFF	TGTGCCAGCAAATTAGGGACTAGCGGGGAATGGGGTGAGCAGTTCTTC
TRBD2	TRBV6-4	TRBJ2-6	-	CASSDSAGDGANVLTF	TGTGCCAGCAGTGACTCAGCGGGGGATGGGGCCAACGTCCTGACTTTC
TRBD1	TRBV20-1	TRBJ2-1	-	CSARETGIYNEQFF	TGCAGTGCTAGGGAGACAGGGATCTACAATGAGCAGTTCTTC
TRBD2	TRBV20-1	TRBJ2-7	-	CSGETSSPEQYF	TGCAGTGGGGAGACTAGCAGCCCCGAGCAGTACTTC
TRBD2	TRBV20-1	TRBJ2-7	many	CSASGGSGEQYF	TGCAGTGCTAGCGGGGGGTCAGGGGAGCAGTACTTC
TRBD1	TRBV11-2	TRBJ2-1	-	CASSLGVWGQGETNEQFF	TGTGCCAGCAGCTTAGGGGTTTGGGGCCAGGGGGAGACCAATGAGCAGTTCTTC
TRBD2	TRBV28	TRBJ2-3	few	CASNLIRGRPPTDTQYF	TGTGCCAGCAATTTGATTCGCGGGAGGCCGCCCACAGATACGCAGTATTTT
-	TRBV5-1	TRBJ2-5	many	CASSLTTVQETQYF	TGTGCCAGCAGCTTAACGACAGTCCAAGAGACCCAGTACTTC
TRBD1	TRBV28	TRBJ2-4	-	CATRTGSSKNIQYF	TGTGCCACCAGGACAGGGAGTAGCAAAAACATTCAGTACTTC
-	TRBV14	TRBJ2-7	few	CASSQDRNYYYEQYF	TGTGCCAGCAGCCAAGATCGGAACTATTACTACGAGCAGTACTTC
-	TRBV30	TRBJ2-2	-	CAWTLRASRTGELFF	TGTGCCTGGACCCTGAGGGCAAGTAGGACCGGGGAGCTGTTTTTT
-	TRBV27	TRBJ2-1	-	CASSLRGFGNEQFF	TGTGCCAGCAGTTTACGGGGTTTCGGGAATGAGCAGTTCTTC
-	TRBV11-2	TRBJ2-3	-	CASSLLSSSGDTQYF	TGTGCCAGCAGCTTATTGTCTAGCTCGGGAGATACGCAGTATTTT
TRBD2	TRBV20-1	TRBJ2-7	few	CSASAGTSGSYEQYF	TGCAGTGCTAGCGCCGGGACTAGCGGGTCCTACGAGCAGTACTTC
TRBD1	TRBV28	TRBJ2-7	few	CASSSQGVYTYEQYF	TGTGCCAGCAGTTCTCAGGGGGTTTACACCTACGAGCAGTACTTC
-	TRBV6-5	TRBJ2-7	-	CASRAGLAVYEQYF	TGTGCCAGCAGGGCGGGGCTAGCAGTATACGAGCAGTACTTC
TRBD2	TRBV7-9	TRBJ2-1	-	CASSSSLATHHNEQFF	TGTGCCAGCAGCTCATCACTAGCGACCCACCACAATGAGCAGTTCTTC
-	TRBV7-9	TRBJ1-6	few	CASSLAASNSPLHF	TGTGCCAGCAGCTTAGCCGCTTCAAATTCACCCCTCCACTTT
-	TRBV5-8	TRBJ2-5	-	CASSVGVPETQYF	TGTGCCAGCAGCGTGGGAGTCCCGGAGACCCAGTACTTC
TRBD1	TRBV13	TRBJ2-1	few	CASSLVGQGIREQFF	TGTGCCAGCAGCTTAGTGGGACAGGGTATTCGTGAGCAGTTCTTC
-	TRBV4-2	TRBJ2-7	-	CASSQEYKSSYEQYF	TGTGCCAGCAGCCAAGAATACAAGAGCTCCTACGAGCAGTACTTC
-	TRBV12-3/TRBV12-4	TRBJ1-2	many	CASSYGNYGYTF	TGTGCCAGCAGTTACGGCAACTATGGCTACACCTTC
TRBD1	TRBV7-9	TRBJ1-1	few	CASSLSTFRDREDTEAFF	TGTGCCAGCAGCTTATCGACATTTAGGGACAGGGAAGACACTGAAGCTTTCTTT
TRBD1	TRBV20-1	TRBJ1-1	-	CSARGRGGQGVDTDAFF	TGCAGTGCTAGAGGCCGAGGGGGACAGGGAGTGGACACTGATGCTTTCTTT
-	TRBV5-1	TRBJ2-5	-	CASSLGANEKTQYF	TGCGCCAGCAGCTTGGGTGCTAACGAAAAGACCCAGTACTTC
-	TRBV2	TRBJ1-5	-	CASSENVGPQPQHF	TGTGCCAGCAGTGAAAATGTAGGGCCTCAGCCCCAGCATTTT
-	TRBV11-2	TRBJ2-2	few	CASSPFVGELFF	TGTGCCAGCAGCCCCTTCGTCGGGGAGCTGTTTTTT
-	TRBV9	TRBJ2-1	-	CACSVGFQGVGEQFF	TGTGCCTGCAGCGTAGGATTCCAGGGAGTTGGTGAGCAGTTCTTC
-	TRBV6-1	TRBJ1-1	few	CASTEGYTEAFF	TGTGCCAGCACCGAGGGTTACACTGAAGCTTTCTTT
TRBD2	TRBV5-1	TRBJ2-7	few	CASSWGLAGGRGAYEQYF	TGCGCCAGCAGCTGGGGACTAGCGGGGGGCCGAGGAGCCTACGAGCAGTACTTC
TRBD1	TRBV9	TRBJ2-5	-	CASSGTGTSETQYF	TGTGCCAGCAGTGGGACAGGGACTTCGGAGACCCAGTACTTC
TRBD1	TRBV28	TRBJ2-3	-	CASSSSGTGLDTQYF	TGTGCCAGCAGTTCTTCCGGGACAGGGTTAGATACGCAGTATTTT
-	TRBV2	TRBJ2-7	-	CASRAGQGTYEQYF	TGTGCCAGCCGTGCAGGGCAGGGAACCTACGAGCAGTACTTC
-	TRBV4-1	TRBJ2-3	-	CASSQEGLRDRTDTQYF	TGCGCCAGCAGCCAAGAAGGGTTGAGAGACAGGACAGATACGCAGTATTTT
-	TRBV3-1	TRBJ1-2	-	CASSPKIQGPNYGYTF	TGTGCCAGCAGCCCGAAGATCCAGGGCCCGAACTATGGCTACACCTTC
TRBD2	TRBV25-1	TRBJ2-7	many	CASSEYGGQEREYEQYF	TGTGCCAGCAGTGAATATGGGGGGCAGGAGCGGGAGTACGAGCAGTACTTC
-	TRBV12-3/TRBV12-4	TRBJ2-1	few	CASSLRSPQFF	TGTGCCAGCAGTTTGAGGTCCCCCCAGTTCTTC
TRBD2	TRBV6-2/TRBV6-3	TRBJ2-7	many	CASSYGGGTSYEQYF	TGTGCCAGCAGTTACGGCGGGGGGACCTCCTACGAGCAGTACTTC